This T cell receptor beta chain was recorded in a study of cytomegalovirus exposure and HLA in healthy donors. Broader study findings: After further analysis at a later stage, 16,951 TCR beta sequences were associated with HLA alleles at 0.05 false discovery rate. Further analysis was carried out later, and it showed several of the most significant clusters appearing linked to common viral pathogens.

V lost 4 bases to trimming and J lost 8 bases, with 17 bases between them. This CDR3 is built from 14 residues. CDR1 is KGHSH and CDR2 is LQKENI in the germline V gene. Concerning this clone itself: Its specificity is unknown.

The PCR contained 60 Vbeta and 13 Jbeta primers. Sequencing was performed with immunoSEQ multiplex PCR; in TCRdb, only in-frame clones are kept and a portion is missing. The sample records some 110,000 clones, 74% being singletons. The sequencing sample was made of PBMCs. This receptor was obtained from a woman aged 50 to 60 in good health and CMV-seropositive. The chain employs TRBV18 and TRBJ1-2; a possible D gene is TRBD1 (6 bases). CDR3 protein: CASSRDSGDGGYTF. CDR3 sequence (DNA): TGTGCCAGCTCACGCGACTCAGGGGATGGAGGCTACACCTTC.